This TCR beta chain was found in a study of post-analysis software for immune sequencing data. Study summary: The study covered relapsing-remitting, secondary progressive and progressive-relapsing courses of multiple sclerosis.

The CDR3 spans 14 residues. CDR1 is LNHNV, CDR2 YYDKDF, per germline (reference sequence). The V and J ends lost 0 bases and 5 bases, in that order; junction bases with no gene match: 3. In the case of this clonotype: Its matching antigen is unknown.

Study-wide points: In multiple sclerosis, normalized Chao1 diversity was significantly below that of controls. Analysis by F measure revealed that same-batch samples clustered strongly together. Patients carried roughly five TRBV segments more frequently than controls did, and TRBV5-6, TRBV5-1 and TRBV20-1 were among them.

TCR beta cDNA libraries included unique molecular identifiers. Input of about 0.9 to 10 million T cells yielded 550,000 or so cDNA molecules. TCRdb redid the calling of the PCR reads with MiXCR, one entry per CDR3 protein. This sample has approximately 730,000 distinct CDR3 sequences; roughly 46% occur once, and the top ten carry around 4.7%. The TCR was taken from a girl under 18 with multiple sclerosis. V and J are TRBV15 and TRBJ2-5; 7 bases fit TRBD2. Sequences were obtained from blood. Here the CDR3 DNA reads TGTGCCACCAGCAGAGAAGTGGGAGGGGAGACCCAGTACTTC. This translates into CATSREVGGETQYF. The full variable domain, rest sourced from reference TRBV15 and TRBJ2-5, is DAMVIQNPRYQVTQFGKPVTLSCSQTLNHNVMYWYQQKSSQAPKLLFHYYDKDFNNEADTPDNFQSRRPNTSFCFLDIRSPGLGDTAMYLCATSREVGGETQYFGPGTRLLVL.